Listed below are T cell receptor beta chains from one sample, sequenced in a study of CD8 T cells in Susac syndrome. MiXCR, run by TCRdb on the immunoSEQ multiplex PCR reads, gives a single entry per CDR3 protein. Found here are some 180,000 distinct CDR3 sequences, 85% to 95% of them singletons; the top ten hold 0.1%. Sequenced: CD4+ T cells from PBMCs. These receptors were taken from a human donor in good health. CDR3s include the opening cysteine and the closing phenylalanine or tryptophan. Fields, in order: CDR3 protein, CDR3 length, V gene.

cdr3_aa: CASSWGQGGYTF
cdr3_length: 12
v_call: TRBV12-3/TRBV12-4

cdr3_aa: CSVAFLHPSYEQYF
cdr3_length: 14
v_call: TRBV29-1

cdr3_aa: CASSYSGSSYEQYF
cdr3_length: 14
v_call: TRBV6-2/TRBV6-3

cdr3_aa: CASSLTSGVGGELFF
cdr3_length: 15
v_call: TRBV12-3/TRBV12-4

cdr3_aa: CASSDTGTGTLSDTQYF
cdr3_length: 17
v_call: TRBV12-3/TRBV12-4

cdr3_aa: CATSGQNQPQHF
cdr3_length: 12
v_call: TRBV15

cdr3_aa: CSASEGHEQYF
cdr3_length: 11
v_call: TRBV29-1

cdr3_aa: CASSSRALVKLLGLAGQTQYF
cdr3_length: 21
v_call: TRBV27

cdr3_aa: CSVVAGGSDTQYF
cdr3_length: 13
v_call: TRBV29-1

cdr3_aa: CSAQRLVAHEQYF
cdr3_length: 13
v_call: TRBV20-1

cdr3_aa: CASRRTGQPYGYTF
cdr3_length: 14
v_call: TRBV27

cdr3_aa: CASSVGGTGGKAGELFF
cdr3_length: 17
v_call: TRBV9

cdr3_aa: CASSHRLAEGSSTDTQYF
cdr3_length: 18
v_call: TRBV6-1

cdr3_aa: CASSPTREETQYF
cdr3_length: 13
v_call: TRBV18

cdr3_aa: CASSPGTRDGYTF
cdr3_length: 13
v_call: TRBV18

cdr3_aa: CSVEGPGVEQYF
cdr3_length: 12
v_call: TRBV29-1